This T cell receptor (beta chain) was profiled in a study of cytomegalovirus exposure and HLA in healthy donors. Across the study: Membership in the Caucasian-associated ancestry cluster was found for about four fifths of approximately 400 genotyped donors. General study results and limits: TCR beta V- and J-gene trimming, according to a later analysis, was linked to a missense DCLRE1C variant. CMV antigen specificity of three CMV-associated chains was confirmed in vitro.

Note on this clone: Its antigen remains unidentified.

Both 60 Vbeta primers and 13 Jbeta primers went into the PCR. Original processing notes: Roughly 12 million of around 85 million unique TCR beta chains were shared, per a later count. Assay used: immunoSEQ multiplex PCR; TCRdb lists only in-frame clones, some missing. The D gene and trimming were derived from the DNA, and the V and J assignments and clone size from that table. The repertoire has around 150,000 clones, almost 80% of them found once; the top ten carry about 1%. Trimming took off 5 bases at V and 11 bases at J, with 15 bases between the two ends. This CDR3 has 13 residues. Germline assignment: CDR1 SNHLY and CDR2 FYNNEI.

This receptor was obtained from a woman between 45 and 60 years old in good health and CMV-seropositive. The rearrangement uses TRBV2 and TRBJ1-4; D gene ambiguous. The sample was PBMCs. CDR3 amino acids: CASSSAETPKLFF. The CDR3 bases are TGTGCCAGCAGTTCGGCCGAGACACCCAAACTGTTTTTT.